The 10 T cell receptor beta chains below were found in one sample sequenced in a study of graft-versus-host responses after intestinal transplantation. No antigen has been assigned to these receptors. TCRdb's copy holds only in-frame clones and misses some; the assay was immunoSEQ multiplex PCR. Found here are around 110,000 clones, 90% to 95% of them singletons; the top ten hold approximately 1.2%. The specimen comprised unstimulated CD8+ T cells sorted from spleen or lymph node cells, sampled before transplant. These receptors were taken from a human donor who was the organ donor for an intestinal transplant.

The genes are TRBV7-2 and TRBJ2-5; no clear D gene. The J call may be faulty, since TRBJ2-7 better matches the DNA end. Germline loops: CDR1 SGHTA, CDR2 FQGNSA. This CDR3 has 15 residues. Written as DNA, the CDR3 is TGTGCCAGCAGCCCGCTGTCGGACGGCTCCTACGAGCAGTACTTC. Its protein product is CASSPLSDGSYEQYF.

This chain joins TRBV18 and TRBJ1-1; 8 positions match TRBD1. J lost 1 base, V lost 6 bases, and 7 bases had no gene match. The CDR3 spans 15 residues. Germline V gene sequence: CDR1 KGHSH, CDR2 LQKENI. For the CDR3, the DNA is TGTGCCAGCTCCTTCAGGACAGGGCAGAACACTGAAGCTTTCTTT. Translation gives CASSFRTGQNTEAFF.

CDR3 sequence (DNA): TGTGCCAGCACCCTAACCGGAAATCAGCCCCAGCATTTT. Translated, it gives CASTLTGNQPQHF. The rearrangement joins TRBV7-8 to TRBJ1-5; D uncertain. V lost 7 bases to trimming and J lost 4 bases, with 11 bases between them. Germline CDR1 is SGHVS and CDR2 is FQNEAQ. This CDR3 is built from 13 residues.

This sequence joins TRBV10-3 and TRBJ2-7; no clear D. The germline V gene encodes CDR1 ENHRY and CDR2 SYGVKD. V was shortened by 0 bases and J by 7 bases, with 10 bases between the two germline ends. There are 13 residues in the CDR3. The CDR3 spells CAISESPPEEQYF. The CDR3 DNA sequence: TGTGCCATCAGTGAGTCCCCCCCCGAGGAGCAGTACTTC.

This rearrangement joins TRBV6-5 to TRBJ2-7, with a possible D match to TRBD2 (6 bases). Trimming cost V 3 bases and J 3 bases, with 12 bases left between them. The CDR3 has 14 residues. The V gene's germline CDR1 is MNHEY and CDR2 SVGAGI. Here the CDR3 DNA reads TGTGCCAGCAGTTATGGTGGGACTGGCTACGAGCAGTACTTC. This encodes CASSYGGTGYEQYF.

The rearrangement links TRBV9 to TRBJ2-4; TRBD2 might be the D (6 bases). CDR3 size: 15 residues. CDR1 and CDR2 (germline): SGDLS, YYNGEE. The V gene lost 3 bases and the J gene lost 0 bases, with 10 bases spanning the gap. CDR3 DNA: TGTGCCAGCAGCGGCGGGACCTTAGCCAAAAACATTCAGTACTTC. This gives the protein CASSGGTLAKNIQYF.

A single count supports this clone. The chain combines TRBV30 with TRBJ2-5; D is undetermined. CDR1 is GTSNPN and CDR2 is SVGIG in the germline V gene (reference sequence). Trimming left V 4 bases short and J 2 bases short, with 11 bases between. CDR3 length equals 13 residues. Written as DNA, the CDR3 is TGTGCCTGGAATCCGTCCGAACAAGAGACCCAGTACTTC. Translating it yields CAWNPSEQETQYF.

V gene TRBV5-1 combines with J gene TRBJ2-1; 9 bases fit TRBD2. The CDR3 totals 19 residues. The V gene's germline CDR1 is SGHRS and CDR2 YFSETQ. The ends lost 4 bases at V and 2 bases at J; junction bases unmatched: 16. The CDR3 here is CASSPLVASGKSAYNEQFF. The CDR3 region has the DNA TGCGCCAGCAGCCCCCTGGTGGCTAGCGGGAAGAGCGCCTACAATGAGCAGTTCTTC.

The V call is TRBV28, the J call TRBJ1-2, with 7 bases that match TRBD1. V gave up 10 bases and J gave up 4 bases; unmatched junction bases: 12. The CDR3 covers 14 residues. The germline V gene has CDR1 MDHEN and CDR2 SYDVKM. For the CDR3, the DNA is TGTGCCACCTGGGGGACAGAGATAATCTATGGCTACACCTTC. This codes for CATWGTEIIYGYTF.

The rearrangement links TRBV4-1 to TRBJ1-2, with D unclear. Germline CDR1 MGHRA, CDR2 YSYEKL. V lost 3 bases and J 4 bases, leaving 12 bases between the germline ends. The CDR3 extends over 14 amino acids. CDR3 coding DNA: TGCGCCAGCAGCCAGGAGGCCTATAGCTATGGCTACACCTTC. Translation: CASSQEAYSYGYTF.